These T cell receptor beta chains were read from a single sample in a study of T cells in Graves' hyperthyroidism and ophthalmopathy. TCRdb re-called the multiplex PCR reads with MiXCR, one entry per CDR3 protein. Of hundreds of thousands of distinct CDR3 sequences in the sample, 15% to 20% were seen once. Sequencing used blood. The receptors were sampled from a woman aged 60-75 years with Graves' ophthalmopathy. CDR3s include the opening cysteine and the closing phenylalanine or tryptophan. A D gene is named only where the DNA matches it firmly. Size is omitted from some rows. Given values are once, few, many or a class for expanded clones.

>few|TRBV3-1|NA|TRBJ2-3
CASSPGFTDTQYF
TGTGCCAGCAGCCCGGGGTTCACAGATACGCAGTATTTT
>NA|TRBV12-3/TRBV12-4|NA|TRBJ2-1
CASSLDIYEQFF
TGTGCCAGCAGTCTGGACATCTATGAGCAGTTCTTC
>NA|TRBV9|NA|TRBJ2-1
CASSVGGVGNEQFF
TGTGCCAGCAGCGTAGGGGGCGTGGGCAATGAGCAGTTCTTC
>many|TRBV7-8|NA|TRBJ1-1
CASSLEELAMEAFF
TGTGCCAGCAGCTTAGAGGAGTTGGCGATGGAAGCTTTCTTT
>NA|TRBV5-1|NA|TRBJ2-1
CASRRWVNNEQFF
TGCGCCAGCCGGCGATGGGTAAACAATGAGCAGTTCTTC
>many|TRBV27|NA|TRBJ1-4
CASRRGTRNEKLFF
TGTGCCAGCAGACGCGGGACACGGAATGAAAAACTGTTTTTT
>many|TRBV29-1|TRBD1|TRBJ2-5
CSVRGTGRDLETQYF
TGCAGCGTTCGTGGGACAGGGCGCGACTTAGAGACCCAGTACTTC
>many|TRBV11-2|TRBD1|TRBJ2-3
CASSPDRGGTDTQYF
TGTGCCAGCAGCCCGGACAGGGGTGGCACAGATACGCAGTATTTT
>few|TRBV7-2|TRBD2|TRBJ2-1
CASSLELAGVLYNEQFF
TGTGCCAGCAGCTTAGAACTAGCGGGAGTGTTGTACAATGAGCAGTTCTTC
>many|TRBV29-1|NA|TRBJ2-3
CSVEDGSAQYF
TGCAGCGTTGAAGATGGGTCGGCGCAGTATTTT
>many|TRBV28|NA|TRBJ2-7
CASRIVSNEQYF
TGTGCCAGCAGAATAGTTTCCAACGAGCAGTACTTC
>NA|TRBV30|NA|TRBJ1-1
CAWSVGPSEAFF
TGTGCCTGGAGTGTAGGTCCTTCAGAAGCTTTCTTT
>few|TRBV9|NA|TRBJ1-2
CASSMLGTPTKGYTF
TGTGCCAGCAGCATGCTTGGGACACCTACTAAAGGCTACACCTTC
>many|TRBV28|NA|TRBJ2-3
CASSSQLDTQYF
TGTGCCAGCAGTTCACAGTTGGATACGCAGTATTTT
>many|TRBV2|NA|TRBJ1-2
CASGIEYGYTF
TGTGCCAGCGGCATTGAGTATGGCTACACCTTC
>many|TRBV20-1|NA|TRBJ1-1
CSARELGNTEAFF
TGCAGTGCTAGAGAACTGGGGAACACTGAAGCTTTCTTT
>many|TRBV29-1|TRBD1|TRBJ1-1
CSVDRDRNTEAFF
TGCAGCGTCGACCGGGACAGGAACACTGAAGCTTTCTTT
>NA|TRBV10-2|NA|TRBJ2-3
CASSEFQEADTQYF
TGCGCCAGCAGTGAGTTTCAGGAGGCAGATACGCAGTATTTT
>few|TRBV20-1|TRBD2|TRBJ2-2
CSAGLAGGGTGELFF
TGCAGTGCTGGACTAGCGGGAGGGGGGACCGGGGAGCTGTTTTTT
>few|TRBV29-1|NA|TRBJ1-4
CSVSTVAGKLFF
TGCAGCGTTAGTACAGTTGCCGGAAAACTGTTTTTT
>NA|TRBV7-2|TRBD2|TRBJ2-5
CASSLVLTGGTETQYF
TGTGCCAGCAGCTTAGTATTGACGGGGGGAACTGAGACCCAGTACTTC
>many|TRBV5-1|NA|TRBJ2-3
CASSLGIAPDTQYF
TGCGCCAGCAGCTTGGGGATCGCCCCAGATACGCAGTATTTT
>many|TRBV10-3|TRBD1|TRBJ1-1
CAISEQGTAEAFF
TGTGCCATCAGTGAGCAAGGGACAGCTGAAGCTTTCTTT
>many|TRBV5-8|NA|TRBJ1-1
CASRLYGLNTEAFF
TGTGCCAGCAGATTGTACGGACTAAACACTGAAGCTTTCTTT
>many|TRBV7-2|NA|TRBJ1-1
CASSLVSGENTEAFF
TGTGCCAGCAGCTTAGTTTCCGGAGAGAACACTGAAGCTTTCTTT
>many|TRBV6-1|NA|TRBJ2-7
CASAADPLGEQYF
TGTGCCAGCGCGGCAGACCCCTTAGGTGAGCAGTACTTC
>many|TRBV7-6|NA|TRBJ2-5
CASSLGGPKETQYF
TGTGCCAGCAGCTTAGGGGGACCGAAAGAGACCCAGTACTTC
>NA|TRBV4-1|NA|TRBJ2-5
CASSQRGGTQYF
TGCGCCAGCAGCCAGAGGGGCGGGACCCAGTACTTC
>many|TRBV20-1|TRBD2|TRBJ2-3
CSAGLARTDTQYF
TGCAGTGCTGGACTAGCGCGCACAGATACGCAGTATTTT
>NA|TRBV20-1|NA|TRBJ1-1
CSAGLGMNTEAFF
TGCAGTGCGGGCTTGGGTATGAACACTGAAGCTTTCTTT
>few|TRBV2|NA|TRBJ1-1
CASSYRPHTEAFF
TGTGCCAGCAGTTACCGGCCCCACACTGAAGCTTTCTTT
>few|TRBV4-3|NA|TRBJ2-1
CASSQEASGPAYNEQFF
TGCGCCAGCAGCCAAGAGGCCTCCGGGCCAGCTTACAATGAGCAGTTCTTC
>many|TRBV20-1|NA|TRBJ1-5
CSAREDVDQPQHF
TGCAGTGCTAGAGAGGACGTGGATCAGCCCCAGCATTTT
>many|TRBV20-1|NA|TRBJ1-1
CSARDRRNTEAFF
TGCAGTGCTAGAGATAGGAGAAACACTGAAGCTTTCTTT
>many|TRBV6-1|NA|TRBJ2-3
CASKVGDTQYF
TGTGCCAGCAAAGTAGGGGATACGCAGTATTTT
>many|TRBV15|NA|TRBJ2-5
CATSIKETQYF
TGTGCCACCAGCATTAAAGAGACCCAGTACTTC
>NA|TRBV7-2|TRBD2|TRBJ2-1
CASSRARTSGTEQFF
TGTGCCAGCAGCAGAGCCAGGACTAGCGGGACGGAGCAGTTCTTC
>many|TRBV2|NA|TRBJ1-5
CASSFDRSQPQHF
TGTGCCAGCAGCTTCGACAGAAGTCAGCCCCAGCATTTT
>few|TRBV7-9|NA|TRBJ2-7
CASSLLGLTTYEQYF
TGTGCCAGCAGCCTACTCGGACTTACTACCTACGAGCAGTACTTC
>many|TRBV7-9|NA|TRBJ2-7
CASSLPTAGRGMTYEQYF
TGTGCCAGCAGCTTACCTACGGCGGGTCGAGGGATGACCTACGAGCAGTACTTC
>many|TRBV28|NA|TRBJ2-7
CASSTSGTIHEQYF
TGTGCCAGCAGTACATCCGGGACAATCCACGAGCAGTACTTC
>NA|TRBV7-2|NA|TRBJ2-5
CASRQWDQETQYF
TGTGCCAGCCGTCAGTGGGACCAAGAGACCCAGTACTTC
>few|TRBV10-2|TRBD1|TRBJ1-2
CASQGDNYGYTF
TGCGCCAGCCAGGGGGATAACTATGGCTACACCTTC
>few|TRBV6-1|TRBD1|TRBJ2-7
CAIRTGRIHEQYF
TGTGCCATCCGGACAGGGCGGATCCACGAGCAGTACTTC
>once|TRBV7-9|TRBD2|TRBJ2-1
CASSPPLGGYNEQFF
TGCGCCAGCAGCCCCCCACTCGGGGGGTACAATGAGCAGTTCTTC
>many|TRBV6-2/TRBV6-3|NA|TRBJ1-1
CASTLRRTEAFF
TGTGCCAGCACCCTCAGACGGACTGAAGCTTTCTTT
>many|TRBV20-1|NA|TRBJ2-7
CSAASGSSSYEQYF
TGCAGTGCTGCATCAGGAAGTAGCTCCTACGAGCAGTACTTC
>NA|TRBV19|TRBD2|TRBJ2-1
CASTRTSGSYNEQFF
TGTGCCAGTACCAGGACTAGCGGGAGCTACAATGAGCAGTTCTTC
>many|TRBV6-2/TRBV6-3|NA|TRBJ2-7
CASGERALGLYEQYF
TGTGCCAGCGGAGAACGGGCATTAGGACTATACGAGCAGTACTTC
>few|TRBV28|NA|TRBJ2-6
CATQNRAGANVLTF
TGTGCCACCCAAAACAGGGCTGGGGCCAACGTCCTGACTTTC
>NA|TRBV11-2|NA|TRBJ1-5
CASSFPDGTGGPQHF
TGTGCCAGCAGCTTCCCGGACGGGACCGGTGGGCCCCAGCATTTT
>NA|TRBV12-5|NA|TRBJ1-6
CANGFDRVSSYNSPLHF
TGTGCTAATGGTTTTGACCGCGTGAGCTCCTATAATTCACCCCTCCACTTT
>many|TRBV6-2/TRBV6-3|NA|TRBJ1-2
CASNPTGTLLYGYTF
TGTGCCAGCAACCCGACAGGAACCCTCCTCTATGGCTACACCTTC
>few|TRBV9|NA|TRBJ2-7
CASSVASKSYEQYF
TGTGCCAGCAGCGTAGCTTCCAAATCCTACGAGCAGTACTTC